The 14 T cell receptor beta chains reported below all come from one sample, sequenced in a study of shared clonotypes between healthy human individuals. The assay was immunoSEQ multiplex PCR, and TCRdb's table has in-frame clones only and misses some. The sample carries roughly 2,300,000 clones, less than 95% recorded once. Sequences were obtained from naive CD4+ T cells from PBMCs. Described subset: CD45RA+ positively selected. Source of these receptors: a man aged 18 to 29 in good health. Some clones in this sample may be carry-over from other donors' samples.

This chain uses TRBV28 with TRBJ2-7, with 9 bases identical to TRBD1. The CDR3 is made up of 13 amino acids. After removal of 5 bases from V and 4 bases from J, the junction contained 3 bases not matched to a gene. Per the germline V gene, CDR1 is MDHEN and CDR2 is SYDVKM. This CDR3 reads CASSTGGRYEQYF. The CDR3 bases are TGTGCCAGCAGTACAGGGGGCCGGTACGAGCAGTACTTC.

This rearrangement joins TRBV28 to TRBJ2-7, with D perhaps matching TRBD2 (5 bases). The CDR3 extends over 13 amino acids. Germline V gene data show CDR1 as MDHEN and CDR2 as SYDVKM. Trimming took 6 bases from V and 0 from J, leaving 9 bases between them. The CDR3 DNA reads as TGTGCCAGCAGAGCGGTGAGCTCCTACGAGCAGTACTTC. Its translation: CASRAVSSYEQYF.

The rearrangement links TRBV5-4 to TRBJ2-1, with TRBD2 identical over 12 bases. J lost 5 bases, V lost 4 bases, and 7 bases had no gene match. Germline CDR1 is SGHNT and CDR2 is YYREEE (reference sequence). The CDR3 loop spans 16 amino acids. The CDR3 here is CASSQGLAGIHNEQFF. CDR3 DNA sequence: TGTGCCAGCAGCCAGGGACTAGCGGGTATCCACAATGAGCAGTTCTTC.

This chain connects TRBV7-6 to TRBJ2-5; unclear D gene. The CDR3 contains 12 residues. CDR1 SGHVS and CDR2 FNYEAQ come from the germline V gene. V gave up 5 bases and J gave up 2 bases, with 6 bases separating them. CDR3 sequence: CASSPPQETQYF. CDR3 DNA: TGTGCCAGCAGCCCGCCTCAAGAGACCCAGTACTTC.

This chain joins TRBV5-1 and TRBJ2-1, with D perhaps matching TRBD1 or TRBD2 (5 bases each). Germline values: CDR1 SGHRS, CDR2 YFSETQ. Trimming took off 1 base at V and 6 bases at J, with 14 bases between the two ends. This CDR3 is built from 15 residues. The CDR3 loop reads CASSLSRDGANEQFF. CDR3 nucleotide sequence: TGCGCCAGCAGCTTGAGCAGGGACGGTGCCAATGAGCAGTTCTTC.

The chain links TRBV4-3 to TRBJ2-3, with 8 bases lining up with TRBD2. With 0 bases clipped from V and 6 bases from J, the junction kept 11 bases outside the gene matches. The CDR3 contains 17 residues. Germline CDR1 is LGHNA and CDR2 is YSLEER. CDR3 sequence reads: CASSQDRFSGRGDTQYF. Written as DNA, the CDR3 is TGCGCCAGCAGCCAAGATCGGTTCAGCGGGAGAGGGGATACGCAGTATTTT.

J is TRBJ1-6 and V is TRBV4-3, with 8 bases fitting TRBD1. Germline V lookup: CDR1 LGHNA, CDR2 YSLEER. This CDR3 spans 15 amino acids. After removal of 0 bases from V and 14 bases from J, the junction contained 9 bases not matched to a gene. CDR3 nucleotide sequence: TGCGCCAGCAGCCAAGATGTCAGGGGGCCGGGGACCCTCCACTTT. Translating it yields CASSQDVRGPGTLHF.

The chain uses TRBV29-1 and TRBJ2-2; unclear D gene. The CDR3 runs to 11 residues. The germline V and J ends were trimmed by 5 bases and 1 base, with 2 bases remaining between them. Germline loops: CDR1 SQVTM, CDR2 ANQGSEA. The CDR3 sequence: CSVKNTGELFF. CDR3 DNA: TGCAGCGTTAAGAACACCGGGGAGCTGTTTTTT.

As concerns this clone: Other DNA sequences from this sample encode an identical CDR3 as well. J is TRBJ1-3 and V is TRBV5-1; D call uncertain. Germline V gene lookup returns CDR1 SGHRS and CDR2 YFSETQ. V was trimmed by 0 bases and J by 0 bases, leaving 7 bases between them. The CDR3 runs to 15 residues. In DNA, the CDR3 is TGCGCCAGCAGCTTGGGGCCAAACTCTGGAAACACCATATATTTT. Its protein is CASSLGPNSGNTIYF.

Concerning this clone: The sample carries other DNA sequences with the same CDR3. J is TRBJ2-7 and V is TRBV11-1; D may be TRBD1 or TRBD2 (5 bases each). The CDR3 totals 14 residues. V shed 1 base and J shed 7 bases, with 14 bases lying between them. The germline CDR1 and CDR2 sequences are SGHAT and FQDESV (reference sequence). The CDR3 here is CASSLDGAKGEQYF. The CDR3 coding sequence is TGTGCCAGCAGCTTAGACGGGGCCAAGGGGGAGCAGTACTTC.

This chain joins TRBV11-3 and TRBJ2-1; 7 nucleotides agree with TRBD2. Germline loops: CDR1 SGHNT, CDR2 YENEEA. The junction had 8 bases not matched to a gene; V was cut back by 5 bases and J by 7 bases. The CDR3 sequence is 14 residues long. CDR3 sequence (DNA): TGTGCCAGCAGCCAGGGACTAAGGGGTAATGAGCAGTTCTTC. Protein product: CASSQGLRGNEQFF. The variable domain in full, completed from reference TRBV11-3 and TRBJ2-1, reads EAGVVQSPRYKIIEKKQPVAFWCNPISGHNTLYWYLQNLGQGPELLIRYENEEAVDDSQLPKDRFSAERLKGVDSTLKIQPAELGDSAVYLCASSQGLRGNEQFFGPGTRLTVL.

V usage is TRBV7-9 and J usage is TRBJ1-1; D is ambiguous. The CDR3 extends over 11 amino acids. The V and J ends lost 7 bases and 6 bases respectively, with 9 bases between them. CDR1 SEHNR and CDR2 FQNEAQ come from the germline V gene (reference sequence). CDR3 residues: CASNPGPEAFF. The CDR3 DNA reads TGTGCCAGCAACCCCGGTCCTGAAGCTTTCTTT. The complete variable domain, with remaining parts taken from reference TRBV7-9 and TRBJ1-1, reads DTGVSQNPRHKITKRGQNVTFRCDPISEHNRLYWYRQTLGQGPEFLTYFQNEAQLEKSRLLSDRFSAERPKGSFSTLEIQRTEQGDSAMYLCASNPGPEAFFGQGTRLTVV.

This chain uses TRBV16 with TRBJ2-7, with 11 nucleotides matching TRBD2. Germline loops: CDR1 KGHSY, CDR2 FQNENV. V trimming: 0 bases; J trimming: 5 bases; junction bases outside the gene matches: 12. The CDR3 has 18 residues. The CDR3 loop is CASSQSSLAGGRGHEQYF. For the CDR3, the DNA is TGTGCCAGCAGCCAATCTTCGCTAGCGGGAGGAAGGGGCCACGAGCAGTACTTC.

To note about this clone: Other DNA sequences from this sample encode an identical CDR3 as well. The rearrangement joins TRBV19 to TRBJ2-1, with 12 bases lining up with TRBD2. The CDR3 extends over 13 amino acids. CDR1 and CDR2 (germline): LNHDA, SQIVND (reference sequence). Trimming removed 8 bases from V and 7 bases from J; junction bases left unmatched: 3. In nucleotides, the CDR3 is TGTGCCAGTTCCGGACTAGCGGGGAATGAGCAGTTCTTC. Translating gives CASSGLAGNEQFF.